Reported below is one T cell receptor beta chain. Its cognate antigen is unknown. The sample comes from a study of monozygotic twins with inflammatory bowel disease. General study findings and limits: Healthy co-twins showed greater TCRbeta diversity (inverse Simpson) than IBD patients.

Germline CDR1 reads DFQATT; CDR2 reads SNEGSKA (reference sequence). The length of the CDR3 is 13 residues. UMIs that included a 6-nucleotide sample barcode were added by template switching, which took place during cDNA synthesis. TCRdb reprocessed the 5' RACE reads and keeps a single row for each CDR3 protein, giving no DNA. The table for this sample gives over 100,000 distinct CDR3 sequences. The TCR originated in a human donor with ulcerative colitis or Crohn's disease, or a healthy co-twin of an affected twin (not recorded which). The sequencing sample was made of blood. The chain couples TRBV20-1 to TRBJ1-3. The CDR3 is CSAEQGSGNTIYF.